The 16 T cell receptor beta chains below were found in one sample sequenced in a study of blood T cell repertoires in COVID-19. Profiling relied on immunoSEQ multiplex PCR, and the TCRdb table lists in-frame clones only, not all of them. The table records roughly 200,000 clones, less than 90% of them present only once. The specimen was PBMCs or T cells enriched from blood (not recorded which). All receptors come from a woman aged 25 to 39 who had recovered from COVID-19.

The chain uses TRBV9 and TRBJ2-1; tentatively, D is TRBD2 (6 bases). Trimming removed 9 bases at V and 0 bases at J, with 10 bases between. Germline values: CDR1 SGDLS, CDR2 YYNGEE. This CDR3 contains 13 residues. CDR3 sequence: CATGGSSYNEQFF. The CDR3 DNA is TGTGCCACCGGGGGAAGCTCCTACAATGAGCAGTTCTTC.

DNA for the CDR3: TGTGCCAGCAGTGAACAGGGGATCGAGGAAAAACTGTTTTTT. This gives the protein CASSEQGIEEKLFF. The chain uses TRBV2 and TRBJ1-4; D perhaps matches TRBD1 (6 bases). V gave up 2 bases and J gave up 8 bases, with 12 bases separating them. The length of the CDR3 is 14 residues. In germline, CDR1 is SNHLY, CDR2 FYNNEI.

This chain links TRBV4-1 with TRBJ1-1, with no clear D. V shed 1 base and J shed 10 bases, with 13 bases lying between them. Per germline, CDR1 MGHRA and CDR2 YSYEKL. The CDR3 covers 13 residues. CDR3: CASSQVAGLGAFF. The CDR3 nucleotides read TGCGCCAGCAGCCAAGTAGCCGGATTGGGAGCTTTCTTT.

The CDR3 DNA is TGTGCCAGCAGCTTAGCGCGGGCTAGCGAAGAGACCCAGTACTTC. This sequence encodes CASSLARASEETQYF. J is TRBJ2-5 and V is TRBV7-6, with D possibly being TRBD2 (6 bases). Deletions cut 0 bases from V and 3 bases from J, with 11 bases between. CDR3 length: 15 amino acids. In germline, CDR1 is SGHVS, CDR2 FNYEAQ.

This sequence joins TRBV9 and TRBJ1-2, with 11 positions matching TRBD1. The CDR3 is 15 residues long. V was pared by 3 bases and J by 8 bases, with 9 bases of the junction left unmatched. In germline, CDR1 is SGDLS, CDR2 YYNGEE. CDR3 coding DNA: TGTGCCAGCAGCGAATGGGGACAGGGGGTGTTGGGCTACACCTTC. Translated: CASSEWGQGVLGYTF.

This rearrangement joins TRBV10-3 to TRBJ1-3; D gene unclear. Germline CDR1 and CDR2: ENHRY and SYGVKD. The CDR3 has 15 residues. Trimming took off 8 bases at V and 0 bases at J, with 14 bases between the two ends. The CDR3 bases are TGTGCCATCTCTCAGGACGGGGTCTCTGGAAACACCATATATTTT. Encoded protein: CAISQDGVSGNTIYF.

The J gene is TRBJ1-2, the V gene TRBV6-1; a possible D gene is TRBD1 (6 bases). V dropped 0 bases and J dropped 7 bases, with 12 bases sitting between them. The CDR3 has 14 residues. The germline V gene encodes CDR1 MNHNS and CDR2 SASEGT. This CDR3 is CASSEARGLGGYTF. For the CDR3, the DNA is TGTGCCAGCAGTGAAGCCAGGGGTCTCGGTGGCTACACCTTC.

The chain joins TRBV2 to TRBJ1-5; D not resolved. Trimming removed 4 bases from V and 4 bases from J, with 8 bases in between. CDR1 and CDR2 from the germline V gene are SNHLY and FYNNEI. The CDR3 has 13 residues. DNA of the CDR3: TGTGCCAGCAGTGCCGAGATTAATCAGCCCCAGCATTTT. Residues: CASSAEINQPQHF.

The V call is TRBV19, the J call TRBJ1-2, with D perhaps TRBD1 (5 bases). The CDR3 loop spans 13 amino acids. V was shortened by 6 bases and J by 2 bases, with 10 bases between the two germline ends. In germline, CDR1 is LNHDA, CDR2 SQIVND (reference sequence). CDR3 coding DNA: TGTGCCAGTAGGACGGACAAGAACTATGGCTACACCTTC. Its translation: CASRTDKNYGYTF.

This rearrangement joins TRBV2 to TRBJ2-4; 8 bases match TRBD2. The CDR3 runs to 16 residues. In germline, CDR1 is SNHLY, CDR2 FYNNEI. V was clipped by 4 bases and J by 8 bases; unmatched bases: 13. This chain's CDR3 is CASSGRLAGNRDIQYF. In DNA form, the CDR3 reads TGTGCCAGCAGTGGGAGATTAGCGGGGAATCGGGACATTCAGTACTTC.

The chain couples TRBV12-5 to TRBJ1-2; 8 bases line up with TRBD1. Germline lookup yields CDR1 LGHNT and CDR2 FRNRAP. CDR3 length: 14 amino acids. V lost 5 bases to trimming and J lost 8 bases; unmatched junction nucleotides: 10. This chain's CDR3 is CASGPGQAVLGYTF. CDR3 nucleotides: TGTGCTAGTGGTCCGGGACAGGCCGTTTTGGGCTACACCTTC.

V and J are TRBV4-3 and TRBJ1-2, with a possible D match to TRBD1 (6 bases). V gave up 0 bases and J gave up 8 bases, with 16 bases separating them. Per germline, CDR1 LGHNA and CDR2 YSLEER. The length of the CDR3 is 15 residues. The CDR3 is CASSQDRQAPGGYTF. CDR3 bases: TGCGCCAGCAGCCAAGATAGACAGGCCCCGGGGGGCTACACCTTC.

This rearrangement joins TRBV4-1 to TRBJ2-5; TRBD1 agrees at 7 bases. V lost 1 base and J lost 7; bases outside the gene matches: 9. The germline gives CDR1 MGHRA, CDR2 YSYEKL. The CDR3 length is 15 residues. The CDR3 is CASSQGSGGIGTQYF. CDR3 DNA sequence: TGCGCCAGCAGCCAAGGATCAGGGGGAATTGGGACCCAGTACTTC.

The J gene is TRBJ2-1, the V gene TRBV7-8; perhaps TRBD1 as D (5 bases). CDR1 SGHVS and CDR2 FQNEAQ come from the germline V gene. Trimming removed 2 bases at V and 6 bases at J, with 14 bases between. The CDR3 is made up of 15 amino acids. The DNA of the CDR3 is TGTGCCAGCAGCTTACCACAGGACCGACTCAATGAGCAGTTCTTC. Its protein is CASSLPQDRLNEQFF.

The chain links TRBV4-3 to TRBJ1-1, with D maybe TRBD1 (5 bases). The CDR3 contains 16 residues. CDR1 LGHNA and CDR2 YSLEER come from the germline V gene. The ends were cut back, 0 bases at V and 2 bases at J, with 13 bases in the middle. DNA of the CDR3: TGCGCCAGCAGCCAAGATCGGGCAGGGCAAAACACTGAAGCTTTCTTT. Translation: CASSQDRAGQNTEAFF.

The chain links TRBV9 to TRBJ1-2; TRBD1 is a possible D gene (6 bases). Trimming left V 0 bases short and J 3 bases short, with 9 bases between. The CDR3 loop spans 14 amino acids. The germline V gene encodes CDR1 SGDLS and CDR2 YYNGEE. CDR3 sequence reads: CASSVDPGDYGYTF. CDR3 bases: TGTGCCAGCAGCGTAGATCCAGGGGACTATGGCTACACCTTC.